The clone carrying this T cell receptor (beta chain) occurred once. Its cognate antigen is unknown. A multiplex PCR was run with 60 Vbeta primers and 13 Jbeta primers. The method was immunoSEQ multiplex PCR; TCRdb's version includes in-frame clones alone and lacks a portion of them. This table has 120,000 or so clones, about 83% appearing once. This record belongs to a study of cytomegalovirus exposure and HLA in healthy donors. General study findings and limits: Previously analyzed data showed that most TCR beta V segments were productive at a frequency of about 87% or about 30%. According to a later analysis, donors in an Asian-associated ancestry cluster reportedly had fewer N-insertions than the roughly 630-donor mean. Later analysis suggested links between common viral pathogens and several top significant clusters.

The CDR3 runs 13 residues. Germline CDR1 ENHRY, CDR2 SYGVKD. V lost 6 bases, J lost 4 bases, and 3 bases stayed unmatched. Among the donors, all were healthy bone marrow donors. This clonotype was sampled from a young man in good health and CMV-seronegative. The chain recombines TRBV10-3 with TRBJ2-7; 10 bases are shared with TRBD1. Specimen: PBMCs. The CDR3: CAISGQGGYEQYF. CDR3 DNA: TGTGCCATCAGCGGACAGGGGGGTTACGAGCAGTACTTC.